The 12 T cell receptor beta chains below were found in one sample sequenced in a study of cytomegalovirus exposure and HLA in healthy donors. In the PCR, 60 Vbeta and 13 Jbeta primers were used. Assay used: immunoSEQ multiplex PCR; TCRdb lists only in-frame clones, some missing. Among over 100,000 clones listed, about 78% were seen once. What was sequenced was PBMCs. All receptors derive from a female donor in good health and CMV-seronegative.

V is TRBV5-1 and J is TRBJ2-2; possible D gene TRBD1, 6 bases. Germline V gives CDR1 SGHRS, CDR2 YFSETQ. The V and J ends lost 1 base and 5 bases respectively, with 15 bases between them. The CDR3 sequence is 16 residues long. The chain's CDR3 is CASSLQGRTKTGELFF. The DNA for the CDR3 is TGCGCCAGCAGCTTGCAGGGGAGAACAAAGACCGGGGAGCTGTTTTTT.

The rearrangement uses TRBV28 and TRBJ1-5, with D maybe TRBD1 (5 bases). V lost 8 bases and J 5 bases, leaving 16 bases between the germline ends. Germline-derived CDR1 and CDR2 are MDHEN and SYDVKM. The CDR3 has 14 amino acids. CDR3: CASAGGRVHQPQHF. The CDR3 DNA reads TGTGCCAGCGCCGGCGGCAGGGTCCATCAGCCCCAGCATTTT.

The chain links TRBV10-2 to TRBJ1-1; 7 bases match TRBD1. Germline CDR1 reads WSHSY; CDR2 reads SAAADI. Trimming removed 6 bases from V and 1 base from J; junction bases left unmatched: 5. CDR3 length equals 14 residues. The DNA of the CDR3 is TGCGCCAGCAGCCAAGACAGGGCGAACACTGAAGCTTTCTTT. It translates to CASSQDRANTEAFF.

V gene TRBV18 combines with J gene TRBJ2-2, with D tentatively TRBD1 (6 bases). The germline V and J ends were trimmed by 4 bases and 7 bases, with 10 bases remaining between them. The CDR3 is 13 residues long. CDR1 and CDR2 from the germline V gene are KGHSH and LQKENI. The CDR3 loop is CASSLQGVGELFF. CDR3 DNA sequence: TGTGCCAGCTCACTACAGGGTGTCGGGGAGCTGTTTTTT.

This sequence joins TRBV9 and TRBJ2-5; 9 bases align to TRBD2. V lost 0 bases to trimming and J lost 5 bases; unmatched junction nucleotides: 5. The germline V gene has CDR1 SGDLS and CDR2 YYNGEE. The CDR3 contains 15 residues. CDR3 sequence reads: CASSVDSGSWETQYF. The DNA for the CDR3 is TGTGCCAGCAGCGTAGATAGCGGGAGTTGGGAGACCCAGTACTTC.

Comment on this clone: Other DNA sequences in the sample encode the same CDR3. V and J are TRBV2 and TRBJ2-3; TRBD1 matches 10 bases. There are 15 residues in the CDR3. Germline lookup yields CDR1 SNHLY and CDR2 FYNNEI. J gave up 3 bases and V 6 bases, and 6 bases lay outside the gene matches. The CDR3 reads CASSRRTGGTDTQYF. The CDR3 DNA sequence: TGTGCCAGCAGCCGAAGGACAGGGGGTACAGATACGCAGTATTTT.

V usage is TRBV7-2 and J usage is TRBJ2-3, with TRBD2 matching 7 bases. The CDR3 has 15 residues. Per germline, CDR1 SGHTA and CDR2 FQGNSA. V lost 0 bases and J lost 7; bases outside the gene matches: 7. The CDR3 nucleotides read TGTGCCAGCAGCTTAGCACCCCTAGCGGAGAATACGCAGTATTTT. This sequence encodes CASSLAPLAENTQYF.

The genes are TRBV16 and TRBJ2-1, with 7 bases lining up with TRBD1. The CDR3 runs to 16 residues. CDR1 KGHSY and CDR2 FQNENV come from the germline V gene. J gave up 4 bases and V 0 bases, and 6 bases lay outside the gene matches. The CDR3 protein is CASSQSTGTAYNEQFF. The CDR3 nucleotides read TGTGCCAGCAGCCAATCTACCGGGACAGCTTACAATGAGCAGTTCTTC.

The V call is TRBV19, the J call TRBJ2-1, with TRBD2 matching over 13 bases. Germline values: CDR1 LNHDA, CDR2 SQIVND (reference sequence). Trimming took 6 bases from V and 8 from J; bases not matched to a gene: 10. This CDR3 has 16 residues. The CDR3 reads CASRHPGLAGADEQFF. The CDR3 bases are TGTGCCAGTAGGCATCCCGGACTAGCGGGAGCCGATGAGCAGTTCTTC.

A single count supports this clone. V usage is TRBV9 and J usage is TRBJ2-3; tentative D call: TRBD1 (5 bases). This CDR3 is 14 amino acids long. V was clipped by 2 bases and J by 2 bases, with 9 bases between them. Germline CDR1 is SGDLS and CDR2 is YYNGEE. Here the CDR3 DNA reads TGTGCCAGCAGCGTCCGACAGTACACAGATACGCAGTATTTT. Protein product: CASSVRQYTDTQYF.

V is TRBV28 and J is TRBJ2-5; D remains unclear. The CDR3 is 12 amino acids. CDR1 and CDR2 (germline): MDHEN, SYDVKM. The V end was cut by 3 bases, the J end by 4 bases, with 6 bases between. CDR3 DNA: TGTGCCAGCAGTTTCCTCCCAGAGACCCAGTACTTC. Residues: CASSFLPETQYF.

This clone was recorded once. The chain carries TRBV27 and TRBJ2-6; 11 positions agree with TRBD1. The CDR3 sequence is 17 residues long. Looked up from germline, CDR1 is MNHEY and CDR2 is SMNVEV (reference sequence). The ends lost 6 bases at V and 3 bases at J; junction bases unmatched: 7. CDR3 region: CASSSGTGGGGANVLTF. DNA for the CDR3: TGTGCCAGCAGCTCCGGGACAGGGGGGGGTGGGGCCAACGTCCTGACTTTC.